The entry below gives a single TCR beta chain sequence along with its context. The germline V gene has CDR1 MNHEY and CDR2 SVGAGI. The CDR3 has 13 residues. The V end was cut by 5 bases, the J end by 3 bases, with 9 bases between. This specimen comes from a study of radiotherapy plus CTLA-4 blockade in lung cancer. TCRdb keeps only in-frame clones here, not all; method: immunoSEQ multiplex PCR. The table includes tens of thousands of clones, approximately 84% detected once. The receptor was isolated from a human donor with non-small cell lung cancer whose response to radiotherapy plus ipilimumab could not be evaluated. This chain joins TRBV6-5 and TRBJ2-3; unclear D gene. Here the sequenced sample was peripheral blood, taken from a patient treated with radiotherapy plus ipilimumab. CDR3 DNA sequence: TGTGCCAGCAGTCTAATATCGACAGATACGCAGTATTTT. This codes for CASSLISTDTQYF.